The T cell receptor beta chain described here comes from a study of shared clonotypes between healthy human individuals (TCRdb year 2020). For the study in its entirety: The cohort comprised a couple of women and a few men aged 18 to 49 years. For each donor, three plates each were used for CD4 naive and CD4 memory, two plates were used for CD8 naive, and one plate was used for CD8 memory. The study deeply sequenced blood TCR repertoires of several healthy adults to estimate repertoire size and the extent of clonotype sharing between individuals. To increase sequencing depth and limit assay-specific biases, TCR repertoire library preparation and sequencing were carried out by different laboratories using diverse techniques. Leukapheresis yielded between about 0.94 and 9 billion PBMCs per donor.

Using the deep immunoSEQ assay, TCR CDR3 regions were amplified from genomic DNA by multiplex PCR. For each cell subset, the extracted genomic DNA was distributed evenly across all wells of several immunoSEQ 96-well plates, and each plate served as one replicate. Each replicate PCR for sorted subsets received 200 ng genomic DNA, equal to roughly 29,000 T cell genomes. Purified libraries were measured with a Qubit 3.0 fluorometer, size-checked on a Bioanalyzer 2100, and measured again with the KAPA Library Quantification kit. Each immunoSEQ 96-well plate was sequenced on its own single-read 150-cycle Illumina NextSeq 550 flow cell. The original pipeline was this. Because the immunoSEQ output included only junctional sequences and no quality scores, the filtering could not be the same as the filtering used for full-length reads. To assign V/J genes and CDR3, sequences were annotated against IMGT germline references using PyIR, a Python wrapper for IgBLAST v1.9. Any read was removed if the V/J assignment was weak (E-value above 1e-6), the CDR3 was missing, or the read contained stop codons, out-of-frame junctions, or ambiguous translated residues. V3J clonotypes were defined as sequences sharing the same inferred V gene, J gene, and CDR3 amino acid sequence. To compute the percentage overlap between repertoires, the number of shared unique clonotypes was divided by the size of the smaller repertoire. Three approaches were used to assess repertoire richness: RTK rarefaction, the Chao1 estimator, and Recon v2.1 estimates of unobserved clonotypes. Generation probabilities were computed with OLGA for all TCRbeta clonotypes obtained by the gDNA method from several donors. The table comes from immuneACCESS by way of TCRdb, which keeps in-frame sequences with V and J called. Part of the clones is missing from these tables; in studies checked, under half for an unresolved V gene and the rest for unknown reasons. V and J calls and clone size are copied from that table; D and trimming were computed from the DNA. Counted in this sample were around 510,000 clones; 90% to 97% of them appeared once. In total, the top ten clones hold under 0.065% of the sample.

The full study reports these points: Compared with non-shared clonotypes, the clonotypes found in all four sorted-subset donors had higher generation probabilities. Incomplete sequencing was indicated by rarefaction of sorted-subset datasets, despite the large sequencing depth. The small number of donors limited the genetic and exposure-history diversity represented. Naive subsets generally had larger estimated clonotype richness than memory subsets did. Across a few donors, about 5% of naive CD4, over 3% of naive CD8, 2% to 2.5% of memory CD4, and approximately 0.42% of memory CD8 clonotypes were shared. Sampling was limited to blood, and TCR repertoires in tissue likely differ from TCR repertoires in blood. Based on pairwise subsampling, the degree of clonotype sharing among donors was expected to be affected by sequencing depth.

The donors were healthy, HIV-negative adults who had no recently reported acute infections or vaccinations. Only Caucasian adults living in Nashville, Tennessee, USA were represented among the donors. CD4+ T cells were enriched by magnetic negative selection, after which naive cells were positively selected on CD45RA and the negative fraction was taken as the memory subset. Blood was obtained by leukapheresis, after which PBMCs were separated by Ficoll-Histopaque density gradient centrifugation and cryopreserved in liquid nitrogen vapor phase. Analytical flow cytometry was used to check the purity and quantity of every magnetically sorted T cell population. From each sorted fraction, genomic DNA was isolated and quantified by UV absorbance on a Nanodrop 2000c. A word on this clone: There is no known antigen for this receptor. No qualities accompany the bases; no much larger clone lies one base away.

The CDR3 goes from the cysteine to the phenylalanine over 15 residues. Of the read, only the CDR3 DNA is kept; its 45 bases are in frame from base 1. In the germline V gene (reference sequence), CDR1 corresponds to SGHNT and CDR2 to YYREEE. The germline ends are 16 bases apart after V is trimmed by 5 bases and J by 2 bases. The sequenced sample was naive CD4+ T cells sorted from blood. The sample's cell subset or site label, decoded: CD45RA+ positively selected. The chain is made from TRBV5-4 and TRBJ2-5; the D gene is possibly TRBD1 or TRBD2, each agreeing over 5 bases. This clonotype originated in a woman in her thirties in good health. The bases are TGTGCCAGCAGGTCCGGTGGGACGGCTCAAGAGACCCAGTACTTC. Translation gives CASRSGGTAQETQYF.